This TCR beta chain stems from a study of cytotoxic CD8 clonotypes in ibrutinib-treated CLL. Study at large: Investigators collected response samples after a median approximately twelve months of treatment, range 6 to 36. Study-level results: Clonality went up at the time of ibrutinib response, stayed stable in sustained remission, and later dropped back toward its baseline level at progression. Among the clonotypes, public ones were uncommon and contracted or held stable on treatment.

Produced via immunoSEQ multiplex PCR; TCRdb's table is partial and in-frame only. Counted here are about 270,000 clones, approximately 76% occurring once; the ten biggest clones make up about 5.8%. There are 14 residues in the CDR3. CDR1 SGDLS and CDR2 YYNGEE come from the germline V gene. Trimming took 0 bases from V and 4 from J, leaving 10 bases between them. This clone was detected many times. Its target is unknown. The sequences come from PBMCs, collected at disease progression, from a patient treated with ibrutinib. The rearrangement links TRBV9 to TRBJ2-5, with a tentative D call TRBD2 (5 bases). This sequence was found in a human donor with chronic lymphocytic leukemia. The CDR3 nucleotides are TGTGCCAGCAGCGTAGGGGTTCGGGGAGAGACCCAGTACTTC. Protein sequence: CASSVGVRGETQYF.